This T cell receptor (beta chain) is drawn from a study of shared clonotypes between healthy human individuals. Whole-study context: CD8 memory received one plate per donor, CD8 naive two, CD4 memory three and CD4 naive three.

Germline V gene sequence: CDR1 LNHNV, CDR2 YYDKDF (reference sequence). V was clipped by 1 base and J by 0 bases, with 6 bases between them. The CDR3 loop spans 15 amino acids. In the naive CD8 group, cells lacked CD45RO and were positively selected for CCR7, so terminally differentiated effector memory CD45RA+ cells were left out. Findings and limits, study-wide: What limited the represented genetic and exposure-history diversity was the small number of donors.

Replicate sorted-subset PCRs were loaded with 150 to 200 ng DNA, about 30,000 T cell genomes. Generated by immunoSEQ multiplex PCR, the TCRdb table keeps only in-frame clones and is missing some. Found here are roughly 2,000,000 clones, about 94% of them singletons; the top ten hold about 1.7%. Note on this clone: Its antigen is undetermined.

The clonotype was recovered from a young man in good health. Some clones in this sample may be carry-over from other donors' samples. Input material: naive CD8+ T cells from PBMCs. The rearrangement joins TRBV15 to TRBJ1-4; no definite D call. The CDR3 is CATSRAWATNEKLFF. The CDR3 DNA is TGTGCCACCAGCAGAGCGTGGGCAACTAATGAAAAACTGTTTTTT.